The rows below give T cell receptor beta chains drawn from one sample of a study of T cells in Graves' hyperthyroidism and ophthalmopathy. Using its own MiXCR run on the multiplex PCR reads, TCRdb lists one record per CDR3 protein. The data hold approximately 710,000 distinct CDR3 sequences, with 15% to 20% observed a single time. Sequencing was performed on blood. These receptors originate from a man over 45 with Graves' hyperthyroidism. CDR3s include the opening cysteine and the closing phenylalanine or tryptophan. Fields, in order: clone size, D gene, J gene, V gene, CDR3 protein, CDR3 DNA. The D gene is left open where the match is weak. Part of the rows lack a size; the others show once, few, many or a class for expanded clones.

clone size: NA; D gene: NA; J gene: TRBJ2-5; V gene: TRBV10-3; CDR3 protein: CAISEPGEETQYF; CDR3 DNA: TGTGCCATCAGTGAGCCGGGGGAAGAGACCCAGTACTTC
clone size: many; D gene: NA; J gene: TRBJ2-7; V gene: TRBV28; CDR3 protein: CASSLAPGSYYEQYF; CDR3 DNA: TGTGCCAGCAGTTTAGCGCCGGGGTCATACTACGAGCAGTACTTC
clone size: NA; D gene: NA; J gene: TRBJ1-5; V gene: TRBV10-3; CDR3 protein: CAISIDNSNQPQHF; CDR3 DNA: TGTGCCATCAGTATTGACAATAGCAATCAGCCCCAGCATTTT
clone size: NA; D gene: TRBD1; J gene: TRBJ2-1; V gene: TRBV24-1; CDR3 protein: CATSGGQGVHEQFF; CDR3 DNA: TGTGCCACCAGTGGAGGACAGGGAGTCCATGAGCAGTTCTTC
clone size: many; D gene: TRBD1; J gene: TRBJ2-3; V gene: TRBV20-1; CDR3 protein: CSATQGYDTQYF; CDR3 DNA: TGCAGTGCTACACAGGGGTACGATACGCAGTATTTT
clone size: few; D gene: TRBD1; J gene: TRBJ2-1; V gene: TRBV29-1; CDR3 protein: CSVEEVRLTGGLFF; CDR3 DNA: TGCAGCGTTGAAGAGGTGAGGTTAACAGGGGGCCTGTTCTTC
clone size: few; D gene: TRBD1; J gene: TRBJ2-3; V gene: TRBV6-1; CDR3 protein: CASTPGDRYTDTQYF; CDR3 DNA: TGTGCCAGCACTCCCGGGGACAGGTACACAGATACGCAGTATTTT
clone size: many; D gene: TRBD1; J gene: TRBJ2-7; V gene: TRBV6-6; CDR3 protein: CASSYSGQGNPYEQYF; CDR3 DNA: TGTGCCAGCAGTTACTCTGGACAGGGGAACCCCTACGAGCAGTACTTC
clone size: NA; D gene: NA; J gene: TRBJ2-5; V gene: TRBV20-1; CDR3 protein: CSARRDTGRETQYF; CDR3 DNA: TGCAGTGCTCGCCGCGATACAGGAAGAGAGACCCAGTACTTC
clone size: few; D gene: TRBD2; J gene: TRBJ2-1; V gene: TRBV30; CDR3 protein: CAWSFSGLYNEQFF; CDR3 DNA: TGTGCCTGGAGCTTTAGCGGGCTTTACAATGAGCAGTTCTTC
clone size: many; D gene: NA; J gene: TRBJ2-7; V gene: TRBV28; CDR3 protein: CASSLGPGAGWSYEQYF; CDR3 DNA: TGTGCCAGCAGTTTAGGACCTGGGGCAGGGTGGTCCTACGAGCAGTACTTC
clone size: many; D gene: NA; J gene: TRBJ2-7; V gene: TRBV12-3/TRBV12-4; CDR3 protein: CASSSVVYEQYF; CDR3 DNA: TGTGCCAGCAGTTCAGTTGTCTACGAGCAGTACTTC
clone size: many; D gene: TRBD1; J gene: TRBJ2-5; V gene: TRBV6-1; CDR3 protein: CASSIRDRESQETQYF; CDR3 DNA: TGTGCCAGCAGTATCCGGGACAGGGAATCTCAAGAGACCCAGTACTTC
clone size: NA; D gene: TRBD1; J gene: TRBJ1-2; V gene: TRBV10-3; CDR3 protein: CAISTGTGGNYGYTF; CDR3 DNA: TGTGCCATCAGTACCGGGACAGGGGGTAACTATGGCTACACCTTC
clone size: many; D gene: NA; J gene: TRBJ2-7; V gene: TRBV27; CDR3 protein: CASSFAESPYEQYF; CDR3 DNA: TGTGCCAGCAGTTTCGCCGAGTCCCCCTACGAGCAGTACTTC
clone size: many; D gene: TRBD1; J gene: TRBJ2-7; V gene: TRBV11-2; CDR3 protein: CASSLGQGDYEQYF; CDR3 DNA: TGTGCCAGCAGCTTAGGGCAGGGGGACTACGAGCAGTACTTC
clone size: NA; D gene: TRBD2; J gene: TRBJ2-7; V gene: TRBV20-1; CDR3 protein: CSARDSGGRRITYEQYF; CDR3 DNA: TGCAGTGCTAGAGATAGTGGCGGGAGAAGGATTACCTACGAGCAGTACTTC
clone size: many; D gene: NA; J gene: TRBJ1-2; V gene: TRBV19; CDR3 protein: CASSSHTGFYGYTF; CDR3 DNA: TGTGCCAGTAGTTCCCATACAGGGTTCTATGGCTACACCTTC
clone size: NA; D gene: NA; J gene: TRBJ1-2; V gene: TRBV7-9; CDR3 protein: CASSPTPSNYGYTF; CDR3 DNA: TGTGCCAGCAGCCCGACACCTTCTAACTATGGCTACACCTTC
clone size: many; D gene: NA; J gene: TRBJ2-2; V gene: TRBV12-3/TRBV12-4; CDR3 protein: CASSLVIAATGELFF; CDR3 DNA: TGTGCCAGCAGTTTAGTAATAGCGGCCACCGGGGAGCTGTTTTTT
clone size: many; D gene: TRBD1; J gene: TRBJ1-5; V gene: TRBV15; CDR3 protein: CATSREDRGGQPQHF; CDR3 DNA: TGTGCCACCAGCAGAGAGGACAGGGGAGGCCAGCCCCAGCATTTT
clone size: many; D gene: TRBD2; J gene: TRBJ2-1; V gene: TRBV29-1; CDR3 protein: CSVERAGGRYNEQFF; CDR3 DNA: TGCAGCGTTGAAAGGGCGGGAGGTCGGTACAATGAGCAGTTCTTC